This entry lists 21 T cell receptor beta chains sequenced from one sample in a study of blood T cell repertoires in COVID-19 (dated by TCRdb to about 2020). Libraries came from the immunoSEQ multiplex PCR assay. In its TCRdb copy, this immuneACCESS table keeps in-frame sequences only and misses some clones. Where compared with another copy, unresolved V genes explain less than half of these, and the others have no known cause. This sample holds about 160,000 clones; about 86% were observed only once. The top ten clonotypes cover about 9.4% of the sample. The sequenced sample consisted of peripheral blood. The origin of the receptors is an older woman with COVID-19, enrolled during active disease.

The chain is built from TRBV11-2 and TRBJ1-2, with a tentative D call TRBD1 (6 bases). Germline CDR1 and CDR2: SGHAT and FQNNGV. The V and J ends lost 4 bases and 2 bases respectively, with 8 bases between them. The CDR3 consists of 13 residues. CDR3 residues: CASSSDRNYGYTF. DNA for the CDR3: TGTGCCAGCAGCTCGGACAGAAACTATGGCTACACCTTC.

The chain is built from TRBV5-4 and TRBJ1-4; TRBD1 aligns across 8 bases. The J segment lost 3 bases and the V segment lost 6 bases, leaving 10 bases of the junction unmatched. CDR1 SGHNT and CDR2 YYREEE come from the germline V gene (reference sequence). This CDR3 contains 16 residues. This CDR3 reads CASTQGGPRSNEKLFF. The CDR3 DNA reads TGTGCCAGCACACAGGGGGGACCGCGGTCTAATGAAAAACTGTTTTTT.

This chain uses TRBV10-3 with TRBJ2-2, with D perhaps TRBD2 (6 bases). Trimming took off 0 bases at V and 6 bases at J, with 8 bases between the two ends. CDR1 is ENHRY, CDR2 SYGVKD, per germline. This CDR3 contains 14 residues. The CDR3 here is CAISESGGAGELFF. CDR3 sequence (DNA): TGTGCCATCAGTGAGTCGGGGGGAGCCGGGGAGCTGTTTTTT.

This chain uses TRBV28 with TRBJ1-2; 7 nucleotides line up with TRBD1. Germline CDR1 reads MDHEN; CDR2 reads SYDVKM. With 5 bases clipped from V and 6 bases from J, the junction kept 6 bases outside the gene matches. The CDR3 has 13 amino acids. CDR3 bases: TGTGCCAGCAGTGAGGGGGCTACACATGGCTACACCTTC. It yields the protein CASSEGATHGYTF.

The V gene is TRBV29-1, the J gene TRBJ2-7; possibly TRBD2 for D (5 bases). V was cut by 4 bases and J by 2 bases, with 9 bases left in between. The CDR3 has 12 amino acids. Per the germline V gene, CDR1 is SQVTM and CDR2 is ANQGSEA. In DNA form, the CDR3 reads TGCAGCGTTGGAAGCGGAACCTACGAGCAGTACTTC. Translated: CSVGSGTYEQYF.

The V call is TRBV3-1 (or the pseudogene TRBV3-2), the J call TRBJ2-1; 9 nucleotides match TRBD2. Germline CDR1 reads LGHDT; CDR2 reads YNNKEL (reference sequence). This CDR3 has 13 amino acids. V gave up 4 bases and J gave up 13 bases; unmatched junction bases: 8. The CDR3 region is CASSPSLAGTQFF. The CDR3 bases are TGTGCCAGCAGCCCCTCCCTAGCGGGGACTCAGTTCTTC.

J is TRBJ2-1 and V is TRBV7-9; D possibly corresponds to TRBD1 (6 bases). There are 15 residues in the CDR3. The germline V and J ends were trimmed by 0 bases and 8 bases, with 14 bases remaining between them. Germline-derived CDR1 and CDR2 are SEHNR and FQNEAQ (reference sequence). The CDR3 sequence: CASSLAGAGRDEQFF. Here the CDR3 DNA reads TGTGCCAGCAGCTTAGCGGGGGCAGGGCGCGATGAGCAGTTCTTC.

J is TRBJ1-5 and V is TRBV3-1 (or the pseudogene TRBV3-2); D is possibly TRBD1 (6 bases). Germline CDR1 LGHDT, CDR2 YNNKEL (reference sequence). This CDR3 is 16 amino acids long. Trimming took 0 bases from V and 0 from J, leaving 9 bases between them. CDR3 loop: CASSQELGGSNQPQHF. For the CDR3, the DNA is TGTGCCAGCAGCCAAGAATTAGGGGGTAGCAATCAGCCCCAGCATTTT.

The gene calls are TRBV24-1 and TRBJ2-1, with 10 nucleotides matching TRBD1. With V trimmed by 2 bases and J by 5 bases, 2 bases remained unmatched. The CDR3 sequence is 15 residues long. Germline V gene sequence: CDR1 KGHDR, CDR2 SFDVKD. CDR3 DNA: TGTGCCACCAGTGATTCCGGGACAGGGGACAATGAGCAGTTCTTC. Protein sequence: CATSDSGTGDNEQFF.

The gene calls are TRBV5-1 and TRBJ2-7, with TRBD1 as a possible D gene (5 bases). V lost 4 bases and J 4 bases, leaving 18 bases between the germline ends. The CDR3 contains 15 residues. The V gene's germline CDR1 is SGHRS and CDR2 YFSETQ. The CDR3 sequence: CASSPSGGAVYEQYF. CDR3 nucleotides: TGCGCCAGCAGCCCATCAGGTGGGGCCGTGTACGAGCAGTACTTC.

The chain links TRBV7-9 to TRBJ1-2; perhaps TRBD1 as D (6 bases). The V and J ends lost 5 bases and 6 bases respectively, with 19 bases between them. The CDR3 is 15 residues long. Looked up from germline, CDR1 is SEHNR and CDR2 is FQNEAQ (reference sequence). CDR3 DNA sequence: TGTGCCAGCAGCCAAGGCGGTCTGGGGGCGAATGGCTACACCTTC. Translation gives CASSQGGLGANGYTF.

The rearrangement links TRBV6-6 to TRBJ1-1; possibly TRBD1 for D (6 bases). V was trimmed by 7 bases and J by 6 bases, leaving 18 bases between them. CDR3 length: 14 amino acids. CDR1 MNHNY and CDR2 SVGAGI come from the germline V gene (reference sequence). The CDR3 loop is CASTLGGAGAEAFF. The CDR3 DNA sequence: TGTGCCAGCACCCTGGGGGGGGCGGGAGCTGAAGCTTTCTTT.

This sequence joins TRBV7-2 and TRBJ1-1; D might be TRBD1 (5 bases). Germline lookup yields CDR1 SGHTA and CDR2 FQGNSA. Trimming took 8 bases from V and 1 from J, leaving 11 bases between them. The CDR3 totals 13 residues. The chain's CDR3 is CASGSQGNTEAFF. CDR3 in DNA: TGTGCCAGCGGGTCGCAGGGGAACACTGAAGCTTTCTTT.

V and J are TRBV5-1 and TRBJ2-3, with TRBD2 matching 10 bases. Trimming at V came to 0 bases and at J to 4 bases, leaving 2 bases not matched to a gene. The CDR3 covers 15 residues. CDR1 and CDR2 from the germline V gene are SGHRS and YFSETQ. The DNA for the CDR3 is TGCGCCAGCAGCTTGGTAGCGGGGGGCCCAGATACGCAGTATTTT. Its translation is CASSLVAGGPDTQYF.

This clone has a single count. V is TRBV2 and J is TRBJ2-3; D gene ambiguous. The V end was cut by 6 bases, the J end by 2 bases, with 18 bases between. This CDR3 spans 16 amino acids. Germline CDR1 reads SNHLY; CDR2 reads FYNNEI. CDR3 protein: CASRPPVPRLTDTQYF. The CDR3 region has the DNA TGTGCCAGCAGACCGCCCGTTCCGAGACTCACAGATACGCAGTATTTT. The whole variable domain, remainder taken from reference TRBV2 and TRBJ2-3, is EPEVTQTPSHQVTQMGQEVILRCVPISNHLYFYWYRQILGQKVEFLVSFYNNEISEKSEIFDDQFSVERPDGSNFTLKIRSTKLEDSAMYFCASRPPVPRLTDTQYFGPGTRLTVL.

This clone was recorded only once. This chain joins TRBV29-1 and TRBJ1-1, with 7 nucleotides matching TRBD1. Germline V gene lookup returns CDR1 SQVTM and CDR2 ANQGSEA. After removal of 6 bases from V and 1 base from J, the junction contained 11 bases not matched to a gene. There are 15 residues in the CDR3. This CDR3 reads CSVSIYRGPNTEAFF. The CDR3 DNA reads as TGCAGCGTCTCTATCTACAGGGGCCCGAACACTGAAGCTTTCTTT.

The V call is TRBV30, the J call TRBJ2-6; D is possibly TRBD2 (6 bases). The length of the CDR3 is 14 residues. V lost 4 bases to trimming and J lost 1 base, with 8 bases between them. Germline CDR1 reads GTSNPN; CDR2 reads SVGIG (reference sequence). CDR3 residues: CAWKRASGANVLTF. The CDR3 DNA reads as TGTGCCTGGAAGCGGGCATCTGGGGCCAACGTCCTGACTTTC.

Points on this clone: Distinct nucleotide sequences in the sample also encode this CDR3. The chain recombines TRBV6-5 with TRBJ1-4, with 7 bases matching TRBD1. Germline CDR1 and CDR2: MNHEY and SVGAGI. The CDR3 runs 15 residues. Losses at the gene ends were 6 bases for V and 0 bases for J; bases not matched to a gene: 4. The CDR3 region is CASRRTGATNEKLFF. DNA of the CDR3: TGTGCCAGCAGACGAACAGGGGCAACTAATGAAAAACTGTTTTTT.

The chain carries TRBV5-1 and TRBJ2-2, with TRBD1 identical over 8 bases. The CDR3 covers 15 residues. CDR1 and CDR2 (germline): SGHRS, YFSETQ. The ends lost 4 bases at V and 7 bases at J; junction bases unmatched: 9. The CDR3 region is CASSHDRGDGGELFF. The CDR3 DNA reads as TGCGCCAGCAGCCACGACAGGGGTGATGGCGGGGAGCTGTTTTTT.

This clone has just a few counts. The rearrangement links TRBV2 to TRBJ1-5; 9 bases are shared with TRBD1. This CDR3 is 16 amino acids long. The germline gives CDR1 SNHLY, CDR2 FYNNEI. J was trimmed by 1 base and V by 6 bases; bases with no gene match: 7. CDR3 in amino acids: CASSVDRGRSNQPQHF. CDR3 sequence (DNA): TGTGCCAGCAGCGTGGACAGGGGAAGGAGCAATCAGCCCCAGCATTTT. Combining the CDR3 with reference TRBV2 and TRBJ1-5 gives the whole variable domain EPEVTQTPSHQVTQMGQEVILRCVPISNHLYFYWYRQILGQKVEFLVSFYNNEISEKSEIFDDQFSVERPDGSNFTLKIRSTKLEDSAMYFCASSVDRGRSNQPQHFGDGTRLSIL.

The V gene is TRBV2, the J gene TRBJ2-5, with a tentative D call TRBD2 (6 bases). Germline V gene sequence: CDR1 SNHLY, CDR2 FYNNEI. Trimming left V 1 base short and J 9 bases short, with 18 bases between. The CDR3 consists of 15 residues. The CDR3 sequence: CASSEVGRRESPQYF. CDR3 nucleotide sequence: TGTGCCAGCAGTGAAGTAGGGAGGAGGGAATCGCCCCAGTACTTC. Filled out from reference TRBV2 and TRBJ2-5, the complete variable domain reads EPEVTQTPSHQVTQMGQEVILRCVPISNHLYFYWYRQILGQKVEFLVSFYNNEISEKSEIFDDQFSVERPDGSNFTLKIRSTKLEDSAMYFCASSEVGRRESPQYFGPGTRLLVL.